The sequence of this T cell receptor (beta chain) was determined in a study of cytomegalovirus exposure and HLA in healthy donors. 13 Jbeta primers and 60 Vbeta primers were used for the PCR. Sequencing was performed with immunoSEQ multiplex PCR; in TCRdb, only in-frame clones are kept and a portion is missing. The data contain some 160,000 clones, around 80% of them seen just once; the ten biggest clones take up roughly 6.3%. Study conclusions and caveats: Whilst most TCR sequences proved rare, a subset of public TCRs occurred across many donors. One variant, a missense change in DCLRE1C, was linked in a later analysis to TCR beta V- and J-gene trimming. Within an earlier analysis, most TCR beta V segments proved productive either about 90% or about 30% of the time.

This CDR3 comprises 15 residues. V was cut by 2 bases and J by 4 bases, with 12 bases left in between. CDR1 and CDR2 (germline): SGHVS, FQNEAQ. Comments on this clone: Its cognate antigen is unknown.

The rearrangement uses TRBV7-8 and TRBJ1-5, with D tentatively TRBD1 (5 bases). The receptor was isolated from a male donor in good health and CMV-seropositive. The source material was PBMCs. The CDR3 reads CASSLMAGSNQPQHF. CDR3 nucleotide sequence: TGTGCCAGCAGCTTAATGGCAGGGTCAAATCAGCCCCAGCATTTT.